Below, one TCR beta chain is given with its context. What it recognizes is unknown. V dropped 0 bases and J dropped 4 bases, with 7 bases sitting between them. The CDR3 loop spans 13 amino acids. The germline V gene has CDR1 SGHRS and CDR2 YFSETQ. The sample is drawn from a study of T cell responses to AZD1222 COVID-19 vaccine. Study-wide results and caveats: Along spike, vaccine-associated CD4 TCRs were found throughout, with dominance at 160-218 and 743-854. Just six AZD1222 recipients were seropositive at baseline.

Whether given at about 4 or about 12 weeks, second doses were pooled. Using immunoSEQ multiplex PCR, the repertoire was profiled, and TCRdb retains in-frame clones only, with some absent. The data hold around 180,000 clones, with roughly 94% observed a single time. The receptor comes from an adult who received the AZD1222 COVID-19 vaccine. The sequencing here drew on peripheral blood, taken 28 days after the second AZD1222 dose. This chain joins TRBV5-1 and TRBJ1-2; D is unresolved. The CDR3 sequence: CASSLDQVYGYTF. The CDR3, as DNA: TGCGCCAGCAGCTTGGACCAGGTCTATGGCTACACCTTC.